The 18 T cell receptor beta chains presented below share a single source sample, sequenced in a study of cytomegalovirus exposure and HLA in healthy donors. The PCR made use of 60 Vbeta and 13 Jbeta primers. TCRdb's copy holds only in-frame clones and misses some; the assay was immunoSEQ multiplex PCR. This table holds 120,000 to 150,000 clones, roughly 76% found once. Input material: PBMCs. The receptors were sampled from a human donor in good health.

This clone has just one count. The chain employs TRBV29-1 and TRBJ1-3; D gene uncertain. Germline assignment: CDR1 SQVTM and CDR2 ANQGSEA. CDR3 length: 12 amino acids. V lost 4 bases, J lost 8 bases, and 12 bases lay in between. The CDR3 region has the DNA TGCAGCGTTGGTGGTACGGCGGACACCATATATTTT. Translating it yields CSVGGTADTIYF.

The chain employs TRBV7-6 and TRBJ2-1; 7 bases agree with TRBD1. The V gene's germline CDR1 is SGHVS and CDR2 FNYEAQ. V was pared by 5 bases and J by 1 base, with 2 bases of the junction left unmatched. The CDR3 runs 14 residues. The CDR3 protein is CASSRDSSYNEQFF. For the CDR3, the DNA is TGTGCCAGCAGCCGGGACAGTTCCTACAATGAGCAGTTCTTC.

The chain is built from TRBV14 and TRBJ2-2; maybe TRBD1 (6 bases). Trimming shortened V by 6 bases and J by 4 bases, and 12 bases separated the two germline ends. The germline V gene encodes CDR1 SGHDN and CDR2 FVKESK. This CDR3 comprises 14 residues. CDR3 coding DNA: TGTGCCAGCAGACGCAGGGGAAGCACCGGGGAGCTGTTTTTT. Translated: CASRRRGSTGELFF.

In the case of this clone: The same CDR3 can be traced to other DNA sequences in this sample. V and J are TRBV5-4 and TRBJ2-7, with D maybe TRBD2 (6 bases). V lost 3 bases to trimming and J lost 0 bases, with 10 bases between them. Germline V gene sequence: CDR1 SGHNT, CDR2 YYREEE (reference sequence). This CDR3 comprises 14 residues. CDR3 DNA sequence: TGTGCCAGCAGCTCGACGACTAGCTCCTACGAGCAGTACTTC. Translated: CASSSTTSSYEQYF. Full variable domain (missing parts from reference TRBV5-4 and TRBJ2-7): ETGVTQSPTHLIKTRGQQVTLRCSSQSGHNTVSWYQQALGQGPQFIFQYYREEENGRGNFPPRFSGLQFPNYSSELNVNALELDDSALYLCASSSTTSSYEQYFGPGTRLTVT.

This clone was seen once. CDR3 coding DNA: TGTGCCAGCAGCGTAGGGGAGAGCGGTGGAGCTTTGAACGAGCAGTACTTC. Its translation: CASSVGESGGALNEQYF. The gene calls are TRBV9 and TRBJ2-7, with a weak D call TRBD2 (5 bases). The CDR3 extends over 17 amino acids. V lost 0 bases and J 5 bases, leaving 21 bases between the germline ends. The germline V gene has CDR1 SGDLS and CDR2 YYNGEE.

In its sample, this clone was seen once. CDR3 protein: CASSLSGGNTGELFF. The DNA of the CDR3 is TGTGCCAGCAGCTTAAGCGGGGGGAACACCGGGGAGCTGTTTTTT. J is TRBJ2-2 and V is TRBV7-3; TRBD2 agrees at 7 bases. The CDR3 has 15 residues. J gave up 1 base and V 1 base, and 0 bases lay outside the gene matches. In germline, CDR1 is SGHTA, CDR2 FQGTGA. Combining the CDR3 with reference TRBV7-3 and TRBJ2-2 gives the whole variable domain GAGVSQTPSNKVTEKGKYVELRCDPISGHTALYWYRQSLGQGPEFLIYFQGTGAADDSGLPNDRFFAVRPEGSVSTLKIQRTERGDSAVYLCASSLSGGNTGELFFGEGSRLTVL.

V is TRBV5-4 and J is TRBJ1-6; TRBD1 agrees at 9 bases. The length of the CDR3 is 14 residues. Losses at the gene ends were 4 bases for V and 7 bases for J; bases not matched to a gene: 3. CDR1 is SGHNT, CDR2 YYREEE, per germline (reference sequence). This CDR3 reads CASSTDRGNSPLHF. In DNA, the CDR3 is TGTGCCAGCAGCACGGACAGGGGAAATTCACCCCTCCACTTT. The complete variable domain, with remaining parts taken from reference TRBV5-4 and TRBJ1-6, reads ETGVTQSPTHLIKTRGQQVTLRCSSQSGHNTVSWYQQALGQGPQFIFQYYREEENGRGNFPPRFSGLQFPNYSSELNVNALELDDSALYLCASSTDRGNSPLHFGNGTRLTVT.

The chain is built from TRBV5-4 and TRBJ1-3; TRBD1 is a possible D gene (5 bases). The CDR3 length is 15 residues. Germline values: CDR1 SGHNT, CDR2 YYREEE (reference sequence). V gave up 0 bases and J gave up 0 bases, with 7 bases separating them. The CDR3 coding sequence is TGTGCCAGCAGCTTGGGGGGCGCCTCTGGAAACACCATATATTTT. As protein: CASSLGGASGNTIYF.

This clone was picked up a small number of times. The chain employs TRBV19 and TRBJ2-1; 11 nucleotides agree with TRBD2. The CDR3 covers 14 residues. Germline V gives CDR1 LNHDA, CDR2 SQIVND (reference sequence). V shed 3 bases and J 9 bases; nucleotides not matched to a gene: 4. The DNA for the CDR3 is TGTGCCAGTAGTATGGGTCTAGCGGGAGGTGAGCAGTTCTTC. Translation gives CASSMGLAGGEQFF. The full variable domain, with the rest looked up from reference TRBV19 and TRBJ2-1, is DGGITQSPKYLFRKEGQNVTLSCEQNLNHDAMYWYRQDPGQGLRLIYYSQIVNDFQKGDIAEGYSVSREKKESFPLTVTSAQKNPTAFYLCASSMGLAGGEQFFGPGTRLTVL.

The chain joins TRBV11-2 to TRBJ2-7; 7 bases match TRBD1. CDR1 and CDR2 from the germline V gene are SGHAT and FQNNGV. V was pared by 6 bases and J by 3 bases, with 11 bases of the junction left unmatched. This CDR3 contains 15 residues. The CDR3 region has the DNA TGTGCCAGCAGACGTATCCGGGACAGACACTACGAGCAGTACTTC. It specifies CASRRIRDRHYEQYF.

J is TRBJ2-1 and V is TRBV6-1; 8 bases are shared with TRBD2. The CDR3 runs to 15 residues. Germline trimming cut 1 base from V and 9 bases from J; bases unmatched to any gene: 8. The V gene's germline CDR1 is MNHNS and CDR2 SASEGT. In nucleotides, the CDR3 is TGTGCCAGCAGTGAAGTTAATACGGGGGGGGTTGAGCAGTTCTTC. Amino acids: CASSEVNTGGVEQFF.

The chain has TRBV5-1 and TRBJ2-5; 7 bases align to TRBD1. CDR1 and CDR2 (germline): SGHRS, YFSETQ. The CDR3 totals 15 residues. J lost 5 bases, V lost 0 bases, and 7 bases had no gene match. CDR3 DNA sequence: TGCGCCAGCAGCTTGGATAGGGGGCGTCGGGAGACCCAGTACTTC. This translates into CASSLDRGRRETQYF.

V usage is TRBV4-1 and J usage is TRBJ2-2; D is possibly TRBD1 (6 bases). The CDR3 is 17 amino acids. The germline V gene has CDR1 MGHRA and CDR2 YSYEKL. V was clipped by 3 bases and J by 0 bases, with 14 bases between them. CDR3 loop: CASSHAPGTTNTGELFF. Written as DNA, the CDR3 is TGCGCCAGCAGCCATGCCCCCGGGACAACGAACACCGGGGAGCTGTTTTTT.

The chain is built from TRBV27 and TRBJ2-5, with D possibly matching TRBD1 (6 bases). The germline V gene encodes CDR1 MNHEY and CDR2 SMNVEV (reference sequence). CDR3 length: 14 residues. The V and J ends lost 6 bases and 0 bases respectively, with 11 bases between them. The CDR3 region has the DNA TGTGCCAGCAGAGCGACAGGAAACCAAGAGACCCAGTACTTC. Residues: CASRATGNQETQYF.

J is TRBJ2-5 and V is TRBV2, with D possibly being TRBD2 (6 bases). The V end was cut by 6 bases, the J end by 2 bases, with 10 bases between. The CDR3 spans 13 residues. The V gene's germline CDR1 is SNHLY and CDR2 FYNNEI. This CDR3 is CASRRDFQETQYF. The CDR3 DNA reads TGTGCCAGCAGGCGGGATTTTCAAGAGACCCAGTACTTC.

The rearrangement joins TRBV7-2 to TRBJ1-5, with D perhaps TRBD1 (6 bases). V dropped 5 bases and J dropped 6 bases, with 11 bases sitting between them. The germline V gene has CDR1 SGHTA and CDR2 FQGNSA. The CDR3 has 13 residues. Written as DNA, the CDR3 is TGTGCCAGCAGCCTTACAGGGATTCAGCCCCAGCATTTT. Encoded protein: CASSLTGIQPQHF.

J is TRBJ2-7 and V is TRBV28, with D perhaps TRBD2 (7 bases). The CDR3 totals 14 residues. CDR1 and CDR2 (germline): MDHEN, SYDVKM. The V gene lost 0 bases and the J gene lost 4 bases, with 10 bases spanning the gap. This CDR3 is CASSLWEGGYEQYF. As DNA, the CDR3 is TGTGCCAGCAGTTTATGGGAGGGGGGGTACGAGCAGTACTTC.

The rearrangement uses TRBV9 and TRBJ1-1, with 9 bases that match TRBD1. The CDR3 has 16 residues. Trimming took 7 bases from V and 0 from J; bases not matched to a gene: 10. CDR1 SGDLS and CDR2 YYNGEE come from the germline V gene. CDR3 in DNA: TGTGCCAGCGGAGGGGGACAGGGTTTTGTGAACACTGAAGCTTTCTTT. This gives the protein CASGGGQGFVNTEAFF.